This TCR beta chain was captured by sequencing in a study of beta chain features in type 1 diabetes. Study summary: All samples yielded around 98 million examined sorted cells. General study results and limits: Individuals with type 1 diabetes displayed fewer insertions and more deletions at VDJ junctions. Shortening that was moderate but significant affected the TCRB CDR3s of Type 1 diabetes patients in all four CD4+ subsets.

The V end lost 1 base, the J end lost 6 bases, and 7 bases lay between the germline ends. Germline V CDR1 and CDR2: DFQATT, SNEGSKA (reference sequence). The CDR3 has 11 amino acids. Naive, central memory, regulatory and stem cell-like memory cells within the CD4+ compartment were sorted using CD45RO/CCR7/CD25/CD127/CD95/CD27. As every portion of the isolated RNA was reverse transcribed, the sequencing read expressed TCRB transcripts. Using immunoSEQ multiplex PCR, the repertoire was profiled, and TCRdb retains in-frame clones only, with some absent. In the table there are around 180,000 clones, around 7.8% of which are singletons. This clone came up a few times. Its antigen is not identified.

The specimen was central memory CD4+ T cells from blood. This receptor was obtained from a woman aged 40 to 50 with type 1 diabetes. The gene calls are TRBV20-1 and TRBJ2-7; D remains unclear. CDR3 region: CSARVLREQYF. CDR3 DNA sequence: TGCAGTGCTAGAGTACTTCGCGAGCAGTACTTC.